Below are 4 T cell receptor beta chains sequenced from a single sample in a study of response to subunit inactivated influenza vaccine. TCRdb processed the RT-PCR reads anew with MiXCR; each CDR3 protein has one entry. This table holds about 540,000 distinct CDR3 sequences, approximately 20% found once. The sample was also linked to a second study, of T cells expressing NK-cell markers. That report adds: For TCR beta, cDNA was produced by 5'RACE template switching with UMIs.

Source: CD4+ T cells sorted from PBMCs, taken 11 to 12 days after vaccination. These receptors were taken from a man aged 50 to 60 who received an inactivated influenza vaccine.

The chain uses TRBV14 and TRBJ2-6, with 10 bases identical to TRBD1. The CDR3 length is 18 residues. The V gene's germline CDR1 is SGHDN and CDR2 FVKESK. Losses at the gene ends were 4 bases for V and 0 bases for J; bases not matched to a gene: 6. CDR3 in DNA: TGTGCCAGCAGCCGACGACAGGGGGCTCTCTCTGGGGCCAACGTCCTGACTTTC. This codes for CASSRRQGALSGANVLTF. Based on the CDR3 plus reference TRBV14 and TRBJ2-6, the full variable domain is EAGVTQFPSHSVIEKGQTVTLRCDPISGHDNLYWYRRVMGKEIKFLLHFVKESKQDESGMPNNRFLAERTGGTYSTLKVQPAELEDSGVYFCASSRRQGALSGANVLTFGAGSRLTVL.

The sample holds many counts of this clonotype. Germline is not matched at one junction end, which may reflect a read error. The V gene is TRBV12-3 or TRBV12-4, the J gene TRBJ1-1; possible D gene TRBD1, 6 bases. This CDR3 comprises 13 residues. The CDR3 DNA sequence: TGTGCCAGCAGTGCCGGGACACCAACTGAATCTTTCTTT. Its protein is CASSAGTPTESFF.

This clonotype was seen a few times. One end of the junction does not line up with germline, which may come from a read error. The chain joins TRBV7-7 to TRBJ2-1, with D possibly being TRBD2 (6 bases). This CDR3 spans 16 amino acids. CDR1 is SSHAT and CDR2 is FNYEAQ in the germline V gene (reference sequence). CDR3 in DNA: TGTGCTAGCAGCCAAGTGGTGGGGGGCTCCTACAATGAGCAGTTCTTC. It translates to CASSQVVGGSYNEQFF.

This chain joins TRBV29-1 and TRBJ2-7; possible D gene TRBD2, 5 bases. In germline, CDR1 is SQVTM, CDR2 ANQGSEA. The V and J ends lost 6 bases and 5 bases respectively, with 17 bases between them. CDR3 length: 13 residues. CDR3 amino acids: CSVPPERINEQYF. DNA for the CDR3: TGCAGCGTCCCACCTGAGCGGATTAACGAGCAGTACTTC.